This is a list of T cell receptor beta chains from one sample in a study of T cells in Graves' hyperthyroidism and ophthalmopathy. TCRdb used MiXCR to reprocess the multiplex PCR reads, holding one entry per CDR3 protein. Of approximately 380,000 distinct CDR3 sequences in the sample, roughly an eighth were seen once. The specimen was blood. Every receptor here comes from a man aged 50-59 years with Graves' ophthalmopathy. The CDR3 runs from the conserved cysteine through the conserved F or W. A D gene is named only where the DNA matches it firmly. Clone sizes are given selectively: once, few, many, or a class where the clone is expanded.

-	-	TRBV28	TRBJ2-3	CASSPLVLDTQYF	TGTGCCAGCAGTCCACTAGTTTTGGATACGCAGTATTTT
TRBD2	-	TRBV9	TRBJ2-5	CASSVVAGVPETQYF	TGTGCCAGCAGCGTAGTTGCGGGAGTGCCGGAGACCCAGTACTTC
-	few	TRBV5-4	TRBJ2-7	CASSTTGIYEQYF	TGTGCCAGCAGCACAACAGGGATCTACGAGCAGTACTTC
-	-	TRBV6-1	TRBJ2-1	CASNDASNEQFF	TGTGCCAGCAACGATGCTAGCAATGAGCAGTTCTTC
-	once	TRBV19	TRBJ2-6	CASSRAAVSGANVLTF	TGTGCCAGTAGTAGGGCAGCCGTCTCTGGGGCCAACGTCCTGACTTTC
TRBD1	many	TRBV5-1	TRBJ2-3	CASSRDRDLSTQYF	TGCGCCAGCAGCCGGGACAGGGACTTAAGTACGCAGTATTTT
TRBD1	many	TRBV27	TRBJ2-7	CASSLRDSAFYEQYF	TGTGCCAGCAGTTTAAGGGACAGCGCGTTTTACGAGCAGTACTTC
-	-	TRBV19	TRBJ2-3	CASSIVVTDTQYF	TGTGCCAGTAGTATAGTCGTCACAGATACGCAGTATTTT
-	many	TRBV12-3/TRBV12-4	TRBJ2-3	CASSFYRATDTQYF	TGTGCCAGCAGTTTTTATCGAGCCACAGATACGCAGTATTTT
TRBD1	many	TRBV11-2	TRBJ2-1	CASSYGTVSYNEQFF	TGTGCCAGCAGCTACGGGACAGTCTCCTACAATGAGCAGTTCTTC